This T cell receptor beta chain emerged from a study of blood T cells in healthy people across ages. About the research overall: Capturing about one barcoded beta molecule per two T cells was achieved by template switching.

Using a J-beta primer mix together with a sample-barcoded 5' primer, a second PCR was run for roughly 6 to 12 cycles. Each CDR3 protein gets one entry after TCRdb re-called the 5' RACE reads with MiXCR. The data contain a few hundred thousand distinct CDR3 sequences, 52% of them singletons. The people who gave samples were healthy Caucasians from Russia, aged roughly 6 to 95. It was approximately 10 milliliters of peripheral blood that were drawn from each donor. In germline, CDR1 is LGHDT, CDR2 YNNKEL (reference sequence). The junction had 8 bases not matched to a gene; V was cut back by 4 bases and J by 0 bases. CDR3 length: 16 residues.

The chain recombines TRBV3-1 with TRBJ2-7; TRBD2 matches at 8 bases. Material for sequencing was blood. The clonotype originates from a man aged 55 to 70 in good health. The DNA for the CDR3 is TGTGCCAGCAGCCCTGGTGAGCGGGGGTCCTCCTACGAGCAGTACTTC. Protein: CASSPGERGSSYEQYF.